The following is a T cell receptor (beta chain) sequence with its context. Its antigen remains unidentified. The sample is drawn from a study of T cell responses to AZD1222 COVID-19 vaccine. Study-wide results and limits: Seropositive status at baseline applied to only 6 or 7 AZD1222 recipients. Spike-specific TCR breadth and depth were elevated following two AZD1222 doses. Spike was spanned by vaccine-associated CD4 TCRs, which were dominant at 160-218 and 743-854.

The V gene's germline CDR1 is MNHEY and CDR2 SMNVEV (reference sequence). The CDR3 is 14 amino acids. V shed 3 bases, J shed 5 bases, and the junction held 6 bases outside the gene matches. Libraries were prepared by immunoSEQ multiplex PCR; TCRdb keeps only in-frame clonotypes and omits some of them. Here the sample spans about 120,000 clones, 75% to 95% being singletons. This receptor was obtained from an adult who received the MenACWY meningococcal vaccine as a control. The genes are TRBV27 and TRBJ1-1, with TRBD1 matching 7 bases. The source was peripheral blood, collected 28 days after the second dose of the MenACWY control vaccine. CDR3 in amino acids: CASSFWRGQTEAFF. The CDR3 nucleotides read TGTGCCAGCAGTTTTTGGAGGGGGCAGACTGAAGCTTTCTTT.